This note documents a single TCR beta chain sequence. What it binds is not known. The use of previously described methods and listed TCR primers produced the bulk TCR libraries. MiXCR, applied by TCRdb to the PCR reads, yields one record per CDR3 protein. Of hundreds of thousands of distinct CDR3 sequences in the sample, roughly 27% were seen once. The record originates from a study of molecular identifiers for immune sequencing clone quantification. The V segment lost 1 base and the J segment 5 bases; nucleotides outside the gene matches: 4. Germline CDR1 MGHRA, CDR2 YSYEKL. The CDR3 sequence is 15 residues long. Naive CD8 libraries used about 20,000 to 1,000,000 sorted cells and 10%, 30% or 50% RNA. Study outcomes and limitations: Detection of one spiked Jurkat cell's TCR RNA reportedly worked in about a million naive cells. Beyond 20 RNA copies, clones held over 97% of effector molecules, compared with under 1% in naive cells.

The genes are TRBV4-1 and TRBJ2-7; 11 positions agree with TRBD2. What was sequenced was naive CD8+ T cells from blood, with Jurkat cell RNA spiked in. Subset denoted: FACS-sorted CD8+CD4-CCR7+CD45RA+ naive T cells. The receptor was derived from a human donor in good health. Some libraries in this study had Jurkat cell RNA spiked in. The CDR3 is CASSQALAGDHEQYF. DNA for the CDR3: TGCGCCAGCAGCCAAGCACTAGCGGGAGACCACGAGCAGTACTTC.